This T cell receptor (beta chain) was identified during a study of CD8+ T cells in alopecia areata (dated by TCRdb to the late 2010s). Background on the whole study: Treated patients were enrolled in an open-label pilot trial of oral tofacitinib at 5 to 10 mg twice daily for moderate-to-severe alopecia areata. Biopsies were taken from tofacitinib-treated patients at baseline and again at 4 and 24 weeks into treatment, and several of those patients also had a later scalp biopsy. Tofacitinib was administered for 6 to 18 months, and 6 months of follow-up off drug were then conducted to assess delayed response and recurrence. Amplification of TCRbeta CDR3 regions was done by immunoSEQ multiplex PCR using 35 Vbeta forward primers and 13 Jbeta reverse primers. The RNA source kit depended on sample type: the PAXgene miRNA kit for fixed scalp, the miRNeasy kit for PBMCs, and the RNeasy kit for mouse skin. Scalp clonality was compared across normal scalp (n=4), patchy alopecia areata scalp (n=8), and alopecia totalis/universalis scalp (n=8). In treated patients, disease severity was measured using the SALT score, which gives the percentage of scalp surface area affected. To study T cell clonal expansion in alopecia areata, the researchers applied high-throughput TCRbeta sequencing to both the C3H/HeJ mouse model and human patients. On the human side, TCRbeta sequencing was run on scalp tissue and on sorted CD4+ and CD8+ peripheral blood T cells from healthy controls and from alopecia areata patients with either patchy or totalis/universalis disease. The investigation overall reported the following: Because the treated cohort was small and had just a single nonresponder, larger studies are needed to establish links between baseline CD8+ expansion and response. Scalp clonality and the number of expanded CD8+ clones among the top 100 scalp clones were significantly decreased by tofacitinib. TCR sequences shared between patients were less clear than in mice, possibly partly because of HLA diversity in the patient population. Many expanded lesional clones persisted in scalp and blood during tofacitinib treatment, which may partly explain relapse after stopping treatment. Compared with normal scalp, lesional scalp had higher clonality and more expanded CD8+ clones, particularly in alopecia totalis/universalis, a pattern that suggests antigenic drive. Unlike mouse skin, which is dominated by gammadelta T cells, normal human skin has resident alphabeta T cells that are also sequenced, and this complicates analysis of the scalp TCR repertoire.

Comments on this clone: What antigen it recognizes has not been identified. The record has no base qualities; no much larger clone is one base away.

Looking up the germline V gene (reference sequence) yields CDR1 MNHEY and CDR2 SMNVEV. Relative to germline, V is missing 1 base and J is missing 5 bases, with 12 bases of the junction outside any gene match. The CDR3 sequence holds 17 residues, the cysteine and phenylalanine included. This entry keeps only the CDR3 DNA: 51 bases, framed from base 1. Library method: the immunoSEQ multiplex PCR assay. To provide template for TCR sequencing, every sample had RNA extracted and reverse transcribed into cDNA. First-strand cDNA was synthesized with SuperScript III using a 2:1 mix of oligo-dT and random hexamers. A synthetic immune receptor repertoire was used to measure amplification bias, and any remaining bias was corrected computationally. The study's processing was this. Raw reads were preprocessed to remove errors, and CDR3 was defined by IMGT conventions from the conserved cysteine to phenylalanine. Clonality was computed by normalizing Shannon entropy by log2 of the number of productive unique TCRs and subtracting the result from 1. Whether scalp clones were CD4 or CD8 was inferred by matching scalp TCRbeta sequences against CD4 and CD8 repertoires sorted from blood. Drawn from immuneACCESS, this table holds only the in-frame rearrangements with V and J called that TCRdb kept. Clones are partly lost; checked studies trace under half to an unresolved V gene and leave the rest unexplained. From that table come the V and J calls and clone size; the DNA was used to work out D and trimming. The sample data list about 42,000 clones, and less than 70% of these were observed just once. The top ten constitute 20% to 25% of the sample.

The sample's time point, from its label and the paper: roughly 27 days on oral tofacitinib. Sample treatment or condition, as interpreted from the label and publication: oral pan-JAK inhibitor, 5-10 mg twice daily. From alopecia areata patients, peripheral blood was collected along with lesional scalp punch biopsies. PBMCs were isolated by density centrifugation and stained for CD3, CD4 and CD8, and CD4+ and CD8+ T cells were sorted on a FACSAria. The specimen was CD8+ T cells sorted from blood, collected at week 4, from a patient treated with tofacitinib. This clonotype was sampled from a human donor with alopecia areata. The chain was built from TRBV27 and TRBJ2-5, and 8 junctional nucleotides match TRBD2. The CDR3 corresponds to CASSLYAGSGGKETQYF. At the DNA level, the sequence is TGTGCCAGCAGTTTATACGCGGGAAGCGGGGGAAAGGAGACCCAGTACTTC.